In its sample, the clone carrying this TCR beta chain was seen a few times. Its antigen remains unidentified. At one end the junction does not follow the germline gene, possibly because of a read error. This specimen belongs to a study of T-cell memory formation after mild COVID-19. About the study: There were largely donor-specific TCR clusters. Study findings and constraints: Clones shrinking between day 15 and 85 showed a balanced CD4/CD8 split, and those that grew later tilted toward CD4+. Pre-infection memory carried some responding clones, suggesting that cross-reactive memory joined.

MiXCR, run by TCRdb on the 5' RACE reads, gives a single entry per CDR3 protein. The table includes 400,000 to 500,000 distinct CDR3 sequences, approximately 20% detected once. The sequenced sample was PBMCs or a T cell subset sorted from them (not recorded which). The sequence came from an adult woman who had mild COVID-19 (a few samples of this study predate the infection). Cell type and time point are not known.

CDR3 DNA sequence: TGTGCCAGCAGCTTAATGGTAGCGGGAGGACTCCCCGTCTTC. Its protein product is CASSLMVAGGLPVF. The chain links TRBV7-3 to TRBJ2-1; TRBD2 aligns across 10 bases. The CDR3 consists of 14 residues. Germline loops: CDR1 SGHTA, CDR2 FQGTGA. Full variable domain (rest looked up from reference TRBV7-3 and TRBJ2-1): GAGVSQTPSNKVTEKGKYVELRCDPISGHTALYWYRQSLGQGPEFLIYFQGTGAADDSGLPNDRFFAVRPEGSVSTLKIQRTERGDSAVYLCASSLMVAGGLPVFGPGTRLTVL.